This passage covers 8 T cell receptor beta chains from one sample sequenced in a study of CD4 and CD8 cells across lung adenocarcinoma regions. TCRdb itself ran the PCR reads through MiXCR, one entry per CDR3 protein. This sample has 7,500 to 10,000 distinct CDR3 sequences, with around 51% found just once. Material: CD4+ T cells from the margin of a lung tumor. Receptors originate from a male donor with lung adenocarcinoma. The CD4 and CD8 labels of this study may be unreliable.

This clonotype occurred once. Relative to the germline gene, one junction end is altered; a read error may explain this. V is TRBV10-3 and J is TRBJ2-3, with D possibly matching TRBD2 (5 bases). Germline lookup yields CDR1 ENHRY and CDR2 SYGVKD. The CDR3 sequence is 17 residues long. CDR3: CAICAATGGRDPDTQYF. In DNA form, the CDR3 reads TGTGCCATCTGTGCGGCTACTGGCGGGCGTGACCCAGATACCCAGTATTTC.

To note about this clonotype: A junction boundary mismatches the germline segment, possibly from a read error. The chain couples TRBV25-1 to TRBJ2-3; TRBD2 agrees at 7 bases. Germline values: CDR1 MGHDK, CDR2 SYGVNS. CDR3 length: 17 residues. CDR3 amino acids: CASSEWGGGGAKNTQYF. In DNA form, the CDR3 reads TGTGCCAGCAGTGAATGGGGGGGGGGGGGAGCCAAAAATACGCAGTACTTT.

V gene TRBV7-2 combines with J gene TRBJ2-4; 8 bases align to TRBD2. Per the germline V gene, CDR1 is SGHTA and CDR2 is FQGNSA. The CDR3 loop spans 14 amino acids. CDR3 residues: CAGIGGGGNEIQYF. The CDR3 bases are TGTGCGGGGATCGGGGGCGGGGGGAACGAGATTCAGTACTTC.

V and J are TRBV25-1 and TRBJ2-3, with D perhaps matching TRBD1 or TRBD2 (5 bases each). There are 17 residues in the CDR3. V was trimmed by 4 bases and J by 7 bases, leaving 24 bases between them. The V gene's germline CDR1 is MGHDK and CDR2 SYGVNS. CDR3 DNA: TGTGCCAGCAGTGGATTGTCGGGGCTGTGTAGCAAAAATACGCAGTATTTT. This sequence encodes CASSGLSGLCSKNTQYF. The full variable domain, completed using reference TRBV25-1 and TRBJ2-3, is EADIYQTPRYLVIGTGKKITLECSQTMGHDKMYWYQQDPGMELHLIHYSYGVNSTEKGDLSSESTVSRIRTEHFPLTLESARPSHTSQYLCASSGLSGLCSKNTQYFGPGTRLTVL.

This clonotype counts as medium-sized. The V gene is TRBV6-1, the J gene TRBJ1-3, with D unclear. This CDR3 is built from 14 residues. Trimming left V 7 bases short and J 0 bases short, with 10 bases between. Germline V gene lookup returns CDR1 MNHNS and CDR2 SASEGT. As DNA, the CDR3 is TGTGCCAGCATATCAGGCCTCTCTGGAAACACCATATATTTT. Its translation is CASISGLSGNTIYF.

The chain couples TRBV6-1 to TRBJ2-1; D is uncertain. The closer fit of TRBJ2-7 to the DNA end suggests the J call may be wrong. CDR1 MNHNS and CDR2 SASEGT come from the germline V gene. The CDR3 has 12 amino acids. As DNA, the CDR3 is TGTGCCAGCGGGCCACGAGCCTACGAGCAGTACTTC. This codes for CASGPRAYEQYF.

The chain joins TRBV6-2 or TRBV6-3 to TRBJ1-3, with TRBD1 matching 11 bases. Trimming removed 0 bases from V and 3 bases from J; junction bases left unmatched: 4. Germline loops: CDR1 MNHEY, CDR2 SVGEGT. There are 17 residues in the CDR3. Here the CDR3 DNA reads TGTGCCAGCAGTTACTCGGACAGGGGGCTTTTTGGAAACACCATATATTTT. Translation gives CASSYSDRGLFGNTIYF.

The rearrangement links TRBV6-1 to TRBJ2-1; the match to TRBD2 covers 8 bases. The V gene's germline CDR1 is MNHNS and CDR2 SASEGT. The CDR3 has 15 amino acids. The V gene end was trimmed by 7 bases and the J gene end by 0 bases; junction bases not matched to a gene: 5. CDR3 sequence (DNA): TGTGCCAGCACCACAGCGGGAGTCTCCTACAATGAGCAGTTCTTC. Residues: CASTTAGVSYNEQFF.